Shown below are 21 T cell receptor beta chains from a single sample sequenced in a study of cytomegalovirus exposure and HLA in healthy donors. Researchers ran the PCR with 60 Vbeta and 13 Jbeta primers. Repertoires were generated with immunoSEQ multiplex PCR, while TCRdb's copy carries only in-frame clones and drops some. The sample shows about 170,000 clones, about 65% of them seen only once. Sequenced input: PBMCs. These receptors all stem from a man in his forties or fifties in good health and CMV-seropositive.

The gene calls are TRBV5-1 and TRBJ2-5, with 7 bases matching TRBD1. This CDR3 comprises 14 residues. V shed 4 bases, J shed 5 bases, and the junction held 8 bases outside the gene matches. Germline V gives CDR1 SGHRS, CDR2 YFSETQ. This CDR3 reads CASSQQGSQETQYF. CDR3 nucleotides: TGCGCCAGCAGCCAACAGGGGAGTCAGGAGACCCAGTACTTC. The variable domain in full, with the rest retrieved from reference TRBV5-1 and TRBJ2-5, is KAGVTQTPRYLIKTRGQQVTLSCSPISGHRSVSWYQQTPGQGLQFLFEYFSETQRNKGNFPGRFSGRQFSNSRSEMNVSTLELGDSALYLCASSQQGSQETQYFGPGTRLLVL.

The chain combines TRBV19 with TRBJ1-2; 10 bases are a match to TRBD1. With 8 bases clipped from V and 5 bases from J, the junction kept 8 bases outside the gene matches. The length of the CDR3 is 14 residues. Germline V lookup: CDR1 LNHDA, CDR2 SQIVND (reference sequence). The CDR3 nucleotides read TGTGCCAGTCGAATCCGGGACAGGGGTTATGGCTACACCTTC. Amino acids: CASRIRDRGYGYTF.

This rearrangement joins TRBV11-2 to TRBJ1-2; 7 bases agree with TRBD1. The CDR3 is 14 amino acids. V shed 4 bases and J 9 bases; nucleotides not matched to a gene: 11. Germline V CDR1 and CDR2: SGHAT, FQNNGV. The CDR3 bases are TGTGCCAGCAGCTCCACGGGACAGAGTTTTAGCTACACCTTC. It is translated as CASSSTGQSFSYTF.

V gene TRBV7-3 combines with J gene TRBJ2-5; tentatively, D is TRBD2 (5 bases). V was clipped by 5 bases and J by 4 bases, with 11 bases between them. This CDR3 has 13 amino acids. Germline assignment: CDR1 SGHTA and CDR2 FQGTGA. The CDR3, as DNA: TGTGCCAGCAGCAAAGAGGGTGGAGAGACCCAGTACTTC. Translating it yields CASSKEGGETQYF. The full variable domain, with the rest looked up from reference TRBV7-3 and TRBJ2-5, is GAGVSQTPSNKVTEKGKYVELRCDPISGHTALYWYRQSLGQGPEFLIYFQGTGAADDSGLPNDRFFAVRPEGSVSTLKIQRTERGDSAVYLCASSKEGGETQYFGPGTRLLVL.

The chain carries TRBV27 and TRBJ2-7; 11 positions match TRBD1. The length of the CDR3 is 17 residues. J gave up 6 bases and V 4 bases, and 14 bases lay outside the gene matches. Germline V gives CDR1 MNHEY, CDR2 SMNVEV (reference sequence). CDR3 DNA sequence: TGTGCCAGCAGTTCCACCTCCCTGGACAGGGGGCTAGGCGAGCAGTACTTC. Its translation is CASSSTSLDRGLGEQYF.

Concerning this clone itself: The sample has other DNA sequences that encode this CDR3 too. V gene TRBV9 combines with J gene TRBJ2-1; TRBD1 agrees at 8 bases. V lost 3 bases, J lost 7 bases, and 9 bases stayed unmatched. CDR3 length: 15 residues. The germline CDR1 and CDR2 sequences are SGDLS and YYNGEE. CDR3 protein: CASSARETGVNEQFF. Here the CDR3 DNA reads TGTGCCAGCAGCGCGAGGGAGACAGGGGTAAATGAGCAGTTCTTC.

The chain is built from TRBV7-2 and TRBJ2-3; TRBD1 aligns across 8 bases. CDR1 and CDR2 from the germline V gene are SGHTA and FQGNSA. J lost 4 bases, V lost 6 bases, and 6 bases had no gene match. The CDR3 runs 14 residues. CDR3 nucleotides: TGTGCCAGCAGTCAGGACAGGGTGGCAGATACGCAGTATTTT. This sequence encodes CASSQDRVADTQYF.

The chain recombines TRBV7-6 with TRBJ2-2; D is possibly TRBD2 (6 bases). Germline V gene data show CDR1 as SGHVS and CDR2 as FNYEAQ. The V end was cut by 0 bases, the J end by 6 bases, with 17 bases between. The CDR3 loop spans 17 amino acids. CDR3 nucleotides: TGTGCCAGCAGCTTAGCCGAGGATCGGCGGGAACCCGGGGAGCTGTTTTTT. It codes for CASSLAEDRREPGELFF.

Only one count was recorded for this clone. The CDR3 DNA reads as TGTGCCAGCGAAAGCGGGGGTGACACCGGGGAGCTGTTTTTT. Its translation is CASESGGDTGELFF. The J gene is TRBJ2-2, the V gene TRBV6-6, with 8 bases identical to TRBD2. This CDR3 contains 14 residues. V lost 8 bases, J lost 3 bases, and 5 bases stayed unmatched. Per the germline V gene, CDR1 is MNHNY and CDR2 is SVGAGI (reference sequence).

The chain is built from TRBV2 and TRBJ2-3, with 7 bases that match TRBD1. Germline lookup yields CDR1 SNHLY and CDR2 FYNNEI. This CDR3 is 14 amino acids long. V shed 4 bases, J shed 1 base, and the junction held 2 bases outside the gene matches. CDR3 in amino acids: CASSADRGTDTQYF. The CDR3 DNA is TGTGCCAGCAGTGCAGACAGGGGCACAGATACGCAGTATTTT.

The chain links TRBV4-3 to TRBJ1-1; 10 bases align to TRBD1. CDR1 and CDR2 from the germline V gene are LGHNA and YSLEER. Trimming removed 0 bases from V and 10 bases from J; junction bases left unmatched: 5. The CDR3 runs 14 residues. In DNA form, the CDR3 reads TGCGCCAGCAGCCAAGATGGGACAGGGGTAGGAGCTTTCTTT. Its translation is CASSQDGTGVGAFF.

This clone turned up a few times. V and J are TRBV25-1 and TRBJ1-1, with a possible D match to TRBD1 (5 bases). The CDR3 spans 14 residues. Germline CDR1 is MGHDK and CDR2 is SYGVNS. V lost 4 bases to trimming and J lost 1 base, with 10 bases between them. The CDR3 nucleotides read TGTGCCAGCAGTGCACGAACAGGGAACACTGAAGCTTTCTTT. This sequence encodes CASSARTGNTEAFF.

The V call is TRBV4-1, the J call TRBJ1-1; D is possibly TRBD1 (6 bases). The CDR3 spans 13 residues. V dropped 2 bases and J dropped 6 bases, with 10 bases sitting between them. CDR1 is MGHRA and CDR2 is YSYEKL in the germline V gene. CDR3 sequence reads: CASSQQGKAEAFF. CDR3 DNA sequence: TGCGCCAGCAGCCAACAGGGGAAAGCTGAAGCTTTCTTT.

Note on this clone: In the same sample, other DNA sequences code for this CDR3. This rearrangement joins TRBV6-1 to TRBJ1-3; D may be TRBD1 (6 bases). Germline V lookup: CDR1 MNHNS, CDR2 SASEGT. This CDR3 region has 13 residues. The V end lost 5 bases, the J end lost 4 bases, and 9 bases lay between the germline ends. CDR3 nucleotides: TGTGCCAGCAGTACAGGGTCCGGAAACACCATATATTTT. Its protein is CASSTGSGNTIYF.

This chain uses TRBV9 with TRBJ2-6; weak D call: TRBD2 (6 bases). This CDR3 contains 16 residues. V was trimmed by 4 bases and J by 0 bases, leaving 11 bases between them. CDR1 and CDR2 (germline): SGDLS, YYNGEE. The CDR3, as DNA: TGTGCCAGCAGCTCCCGGGGGACCTCTGGGGCCAACGTCCTGACTTTC. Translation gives CASSSRGTSGANVLTF. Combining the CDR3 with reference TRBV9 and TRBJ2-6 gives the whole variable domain DSGVTQTPKHLITATGQRVTLRCSPRSGDLSVYWYQQSLDQGLQFLIQYYNGEERAKGNILERFSAQQFPDLHSELNLSSLELGDSALYFCASSSRGTSGANVLTFGAGSRLTVL.

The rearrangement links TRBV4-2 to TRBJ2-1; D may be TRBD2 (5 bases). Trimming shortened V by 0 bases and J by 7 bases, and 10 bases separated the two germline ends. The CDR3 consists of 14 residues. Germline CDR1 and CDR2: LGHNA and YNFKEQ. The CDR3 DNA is TGTGCCAGCAGCCAAGATCCCAGCGGAAATGAGCAGTTCTTC. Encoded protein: CASSQDPSGNEQFF.

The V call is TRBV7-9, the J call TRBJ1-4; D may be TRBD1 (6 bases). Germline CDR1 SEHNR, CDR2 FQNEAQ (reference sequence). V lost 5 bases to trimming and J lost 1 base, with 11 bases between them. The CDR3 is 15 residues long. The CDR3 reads CASSTYRVTNEKLFF. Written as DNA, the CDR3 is TGTGCCAGCAGCACTTACAGGGTAACTAATGAAAAACTGTTTTTT.

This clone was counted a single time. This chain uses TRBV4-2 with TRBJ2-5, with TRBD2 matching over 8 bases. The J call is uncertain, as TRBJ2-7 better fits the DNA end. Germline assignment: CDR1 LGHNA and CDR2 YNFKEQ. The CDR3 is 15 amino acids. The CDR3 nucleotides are TGTGCCAGCAGCCAATCAGCGGGGGACTTCTACGAGCAGTACTTC. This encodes CASSQSAGDFYEQYF.

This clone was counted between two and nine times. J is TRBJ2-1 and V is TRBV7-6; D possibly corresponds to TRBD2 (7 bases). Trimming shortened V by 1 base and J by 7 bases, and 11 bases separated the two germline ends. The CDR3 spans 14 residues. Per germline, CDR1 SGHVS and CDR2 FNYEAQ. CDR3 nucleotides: TGTGCCAGCAGCTTAGGCAGGGGAGGGAATGAGCAGTTCTTC. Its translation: CASSLGRGGNEQFF.

CDR3 sequence (DNA): TGTGCCAGCAGTGCTCAGGGCTTCTCTGGAAACACCATATATTTT. This gives the protein CASSAQGFSGNTIYF. This sequence joins TRBV5-4 and TRBJ1-3, with D possibly matching TRBD1 (5 bases). The CDR3 consists of 15 residues. Germline V gene lookup returns CDR1 SGHNT and CDR2 YYREEE (reference sequence). V lost 5 bases to trimming and J lost 0 bases, with 12 bases between them.

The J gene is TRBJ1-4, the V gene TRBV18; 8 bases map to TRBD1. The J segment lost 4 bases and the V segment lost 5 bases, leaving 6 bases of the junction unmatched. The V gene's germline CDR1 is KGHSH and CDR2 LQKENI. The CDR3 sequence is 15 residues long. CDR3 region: CASSTGQGLNEKLFF. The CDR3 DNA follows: TGTGCCAGCTCAACAGGACAGGGTCTTAATGAAAAACTGTTTTTT.